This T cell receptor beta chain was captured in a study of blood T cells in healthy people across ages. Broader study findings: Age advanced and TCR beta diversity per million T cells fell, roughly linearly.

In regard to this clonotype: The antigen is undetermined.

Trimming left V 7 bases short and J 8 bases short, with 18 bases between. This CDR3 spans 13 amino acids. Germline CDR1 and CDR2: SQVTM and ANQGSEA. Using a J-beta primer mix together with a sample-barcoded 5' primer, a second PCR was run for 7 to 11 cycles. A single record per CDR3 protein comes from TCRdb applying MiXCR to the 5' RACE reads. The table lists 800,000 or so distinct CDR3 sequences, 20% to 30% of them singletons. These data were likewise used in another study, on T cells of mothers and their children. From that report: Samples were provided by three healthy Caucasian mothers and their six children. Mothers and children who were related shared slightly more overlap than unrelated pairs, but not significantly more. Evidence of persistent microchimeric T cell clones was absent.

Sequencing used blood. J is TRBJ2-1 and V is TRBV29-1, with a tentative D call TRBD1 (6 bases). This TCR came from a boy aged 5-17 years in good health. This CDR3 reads CSDWGQGSDEQFF. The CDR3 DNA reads TGCAGCGACTGGGGGCAGGGTTCCGATGAGCAGTTCTTC.